This T cell receptor (beta chain) emerged from a study of T cell changes during pregnancy in multiple sclerosis (dated by TCRdb to between 2018 and 2021). Context from the whole study: The study looked at changes in the T cell repertoire across pregnancy in women with multiple sclerosis.

In regard to this clone: The target of this receptor is not known. Per-base quality was not reported, and no clone a single base away is much larger than it.

From a lookup of the germline V gene (reference sequence), CDR1 and CDR2 are SEHNR and FQNEAQ. The CDR3, cysteine through phenylalanine, is 14 amino acids long. Of the read, only the CDR3 DNA is kept; its 42 bases are in frame from base 1. Deletion took 6 bases off V and 7 bases off J, with a span of 18 bases between the germline ends. Library preparation employed the immunoSEQ multiplex PCR assay. Imported from immuneACCESS, the table was reduced by TCRdb to in-frame sequences with V and J called. These copies leave out some clones; in studies compared against another copy, an unresolved V gene accounts for under half, and the cause of the remainder is not known. The sample data list about 97,000 clones, and 90% of these were observed just once. Under 0.85% of the sample lies in the top ten.

The V and J segments used are TRBV7-9 and TRBJ1-1; possibly the D gene is TRBD1, per 5 matching bases. The source material was peripheral blood, sampled in the second trimester of pregnancy. The receptor's source is a female donor in good health, enrolled as a control in a pregnancy study. The CDR3 is CASSRGGEWSEAFF. The DNA sequence reads TGTGCCAGCAGTCGCGGGGGAGAGTGGAGTGAAGCTTTCTTT.